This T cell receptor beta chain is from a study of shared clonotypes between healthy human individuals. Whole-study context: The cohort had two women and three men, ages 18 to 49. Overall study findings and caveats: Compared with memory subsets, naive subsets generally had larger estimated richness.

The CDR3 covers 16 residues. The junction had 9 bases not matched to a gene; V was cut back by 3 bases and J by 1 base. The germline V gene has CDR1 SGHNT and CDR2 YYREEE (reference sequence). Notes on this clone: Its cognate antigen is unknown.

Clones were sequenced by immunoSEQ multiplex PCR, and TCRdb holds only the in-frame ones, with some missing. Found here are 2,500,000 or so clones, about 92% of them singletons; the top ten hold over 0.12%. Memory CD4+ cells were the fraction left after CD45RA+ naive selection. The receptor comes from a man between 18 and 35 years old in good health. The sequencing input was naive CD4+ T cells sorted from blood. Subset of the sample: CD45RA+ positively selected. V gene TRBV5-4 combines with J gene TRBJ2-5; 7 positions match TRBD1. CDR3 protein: CASSSERGHVQETQYF. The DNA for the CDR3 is TGTGCCAGCAGCTCGGAGAGGGGGCACGTCCAAGAGACCCAGTACTTC.